This entry is about one T cell receptor (beta chain). The germline gene is not matched at one end of the junction; a read error may be the cause. This CDR3 is 15 amino acids long. Germline V gene data show CDR1 as MGHDK and CDR2 as SYGVNS. The use of a sample-barcoded 5' primer and a J-beta primer mix characterized a second PCR of about 6 to 11 cycles. Paired-end reads containing CDR3 totaled no fewer than 2.5 million for each sample. TCRdb re-analysed the 5' RACE reads in MiXCR, keeping a single row per CDR3 protein. The sample includes about a million distinct CDR3 sequences, 51% of them seen just once. The entry originates in a study of blood T cells in healthy people across ages. Overall study context: For every two T cells, template switching captured about one barcoded beta molecule.

The chain employs TRBV25-1 and TRBJ2-3, with 8 bases lining up with TRBD2. Sample: blood. The source is an older woman in good health. The CDR3 DNA reads as TGTGCCGGCAGTAGTAGCGGGGACCTCACAGATACGCAGTATTTT. Residues: CAGSSSGDLTDTQYF.